These T cell receptor beta chains were read from a single sample in a study of T cell responses to AZD1222 COVID-19 vaccine. Generated by immunoSEQ multiplex PCR, the TCRdb table keeps only in-frame clones and is missing some. In the table there are 85,000 to 120,000 clones, almost 90% of which are singletons. The sample in question was peripheral blood, obtained on day 0 of AZD1222 vaccination. These TCRs come from an adult in good health. Both conserved end residues are trimmed from each CDR3.

cdr3_aa j_call v_call cdr3_length
AWSVVLGGTQPQH TRBJ1-5 TRBV30 13
ASSPGAGGNEQY TRBJ2-7 TRBV18 12
ASTPHGGNTIY TRBJ1-3 TRBV19 11
ASSPRLNTEAF TRBJ1-1 TRBV14 11
ASSLSGAGGRDTQY TRBJ2-3 TRBV28 14
AWRGGSTDTQY TRBJ2-3 TRBV30 11
ASSPGTGTSRNQPQH TRBJ1-5 TRBV7-8 15
ASSLGGARMEAF TRBJ1-1 TRBV5-1 12
ATSRDRASSYNEQF TRBJ2-1 TRBV15 14
AIRTLAGPSSYEQY TRBJ2-7 TRBV10-3 14
ASTPSPGGFNEQF TRBJ2-1 TRBV19 13
ASSQVKGLAGEETQY TRBJ2-5 TRBV4-2 15
ASSLGQGLAGNTIY TRBJ1-3 TRBV7-9 14
ASSIAQATHSNQPQH TRBJ1-5 TRBV19 15
ASSWGRNYEQY TRBJ2-7 TRBV6-2/TRBV6-3 11
ASLLAGVGTDTQY TRBJ2-3 TRBV7-2 13
ASSLGGGNQPQH TRBJ1-5 TRBV27 12
ASRLIPRPTDTQY TRBJ2-3 TRBV9 13
AWSVTPNEQF TRBJ2-1 TRBV30 10
ASSLVARYEQF TRBJ2-1 TRBV5-1 11
ASSFGVDGGSTDTQY TRBJ2-3 TRBV13 15
ASSLVGRQSAEAF TRBJ1-1 TRBV7-2 13